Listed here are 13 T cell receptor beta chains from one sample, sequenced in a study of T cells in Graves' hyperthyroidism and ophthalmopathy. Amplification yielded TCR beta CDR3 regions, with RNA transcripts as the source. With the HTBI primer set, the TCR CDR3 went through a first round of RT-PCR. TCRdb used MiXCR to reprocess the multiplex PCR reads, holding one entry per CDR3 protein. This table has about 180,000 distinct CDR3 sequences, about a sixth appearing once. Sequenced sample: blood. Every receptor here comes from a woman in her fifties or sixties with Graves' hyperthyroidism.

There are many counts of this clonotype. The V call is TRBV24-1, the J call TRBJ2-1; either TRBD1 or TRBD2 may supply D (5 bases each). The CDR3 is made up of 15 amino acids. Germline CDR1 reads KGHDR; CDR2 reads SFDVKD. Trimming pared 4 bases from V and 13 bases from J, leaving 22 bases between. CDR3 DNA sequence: TGTGCCACCAGTGACCCCGCCGTTGGGGGTGCCAATCAGTTCTTC. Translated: CATSDPAVGGANQFF.

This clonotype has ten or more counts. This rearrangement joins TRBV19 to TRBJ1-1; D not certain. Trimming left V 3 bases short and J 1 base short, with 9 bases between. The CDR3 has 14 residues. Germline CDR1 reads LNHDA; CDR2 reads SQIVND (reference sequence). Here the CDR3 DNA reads TGTGCCAGTAGTATCATGGCCTCGAACACTGAAGCTTTCTTT. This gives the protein CASSIMASNTEAFF. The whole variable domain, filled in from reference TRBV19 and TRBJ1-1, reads DGGITQSPKYLFRKEGQNVTLSCEQNLNHDAMYWYRQDPGQGLRLIYYSQIVNDFQKGDIAEGYSVSREKKESFPLTVTSAQKNPTAFYLCASSIMASNTEAFFGQGTRLTVV.

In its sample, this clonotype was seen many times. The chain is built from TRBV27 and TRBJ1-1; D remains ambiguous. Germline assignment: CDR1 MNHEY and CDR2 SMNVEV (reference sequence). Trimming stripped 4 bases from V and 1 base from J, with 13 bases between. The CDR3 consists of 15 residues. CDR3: CASSSLLGQNTEAFF. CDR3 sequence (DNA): TGTGCCAGCAGTTCGTTACTCGGCCAGAACACTGAAGCTTTCTTT.

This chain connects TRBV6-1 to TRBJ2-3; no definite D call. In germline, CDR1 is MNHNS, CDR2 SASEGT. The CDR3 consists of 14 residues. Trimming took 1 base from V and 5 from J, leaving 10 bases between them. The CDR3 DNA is TGTGCCAGCAGTGAAGTAGGAAAAGGAGATACGCAGTATTTT. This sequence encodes CASSEVGKGDTQYF.

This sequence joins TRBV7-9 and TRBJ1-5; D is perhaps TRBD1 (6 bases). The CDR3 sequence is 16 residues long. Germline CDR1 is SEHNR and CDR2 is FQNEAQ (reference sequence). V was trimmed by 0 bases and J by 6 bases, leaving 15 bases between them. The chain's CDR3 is CASSLAQGGGFQPQHF. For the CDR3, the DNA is TGTGCCAGCAGCTTAGCGCAGGGAGGGGGGTTTCAGCCCCAGCATTTT.

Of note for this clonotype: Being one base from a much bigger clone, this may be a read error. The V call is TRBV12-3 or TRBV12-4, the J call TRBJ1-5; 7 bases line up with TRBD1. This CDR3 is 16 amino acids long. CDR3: CASGQGGGYSNQPRHF. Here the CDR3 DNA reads TGTGCCAGCGGGCAGGGGGGAGGGTATAGCAATCAGCCCCGGCATTTT.

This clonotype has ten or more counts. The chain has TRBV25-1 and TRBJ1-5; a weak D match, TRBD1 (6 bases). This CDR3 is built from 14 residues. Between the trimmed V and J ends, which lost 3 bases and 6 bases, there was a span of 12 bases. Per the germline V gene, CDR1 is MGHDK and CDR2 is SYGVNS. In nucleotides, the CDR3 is TGTGCCAGCAGTGACAGGGGATATGGTCAGCCCCAGCATTTT. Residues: CASSDRGYGQPQHF.

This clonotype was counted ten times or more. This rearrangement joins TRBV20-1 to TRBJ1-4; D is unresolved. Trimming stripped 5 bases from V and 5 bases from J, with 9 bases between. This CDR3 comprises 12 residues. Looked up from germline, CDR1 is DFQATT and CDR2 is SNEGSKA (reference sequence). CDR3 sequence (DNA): TGCAGTGCTCCACCAGAGAATGAAAAACTGTTTTTT. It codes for CSAPPENEKLFF.

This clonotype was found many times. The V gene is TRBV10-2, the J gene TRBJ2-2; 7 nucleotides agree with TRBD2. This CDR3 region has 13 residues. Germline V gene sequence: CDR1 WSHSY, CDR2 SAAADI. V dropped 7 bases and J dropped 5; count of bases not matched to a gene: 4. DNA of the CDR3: TGCGCCAGCACCCTGGGGGGGACCGGGGAGCTGTTTTTT. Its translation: CASTLGGTGELFF.

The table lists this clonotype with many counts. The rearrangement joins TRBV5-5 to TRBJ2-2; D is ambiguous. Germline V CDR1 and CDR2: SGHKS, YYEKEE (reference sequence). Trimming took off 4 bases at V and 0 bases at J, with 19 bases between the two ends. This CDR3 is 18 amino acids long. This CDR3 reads CASSPAGVGSPNTGELFF. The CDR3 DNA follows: TGTGCCAGCAGCCCCGCTGGGGTCGGGTCCCCGAACACCGGGGAGCTGTTTTTT.

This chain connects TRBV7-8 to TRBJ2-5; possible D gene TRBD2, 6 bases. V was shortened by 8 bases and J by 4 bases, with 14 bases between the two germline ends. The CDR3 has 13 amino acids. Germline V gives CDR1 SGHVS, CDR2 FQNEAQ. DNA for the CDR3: TGTGCCAGCCAGCGGGTGAACGGAGAGACCCAGTACTTC. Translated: CASQRVNGETQYF.

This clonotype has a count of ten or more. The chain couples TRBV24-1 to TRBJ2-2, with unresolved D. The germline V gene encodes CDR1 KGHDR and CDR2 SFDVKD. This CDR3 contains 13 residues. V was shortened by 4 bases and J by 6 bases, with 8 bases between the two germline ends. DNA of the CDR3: TGTGCCACCAGTGACCCCGACCCCGGGGAGCTGTTTTTT. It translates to CATSDPDPGELFF.

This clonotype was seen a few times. The CDR3, as DNA: TGTGCCAGCAGCCAAGATCGGTGGGGCTATGGCTACACCTTC. Protein product: CASSQDRWGYGYTF. The chain joins TRBV3-1 to TRBJ1-2; unclear D gene. V was cut by 0 bases and J by 4 bases, with 9 bases left in between. Per the germline V gene, CDR1 is LGHDT and CDR2 is YNNKEL (reference sequence). The CDR3 is 14 amino acids.